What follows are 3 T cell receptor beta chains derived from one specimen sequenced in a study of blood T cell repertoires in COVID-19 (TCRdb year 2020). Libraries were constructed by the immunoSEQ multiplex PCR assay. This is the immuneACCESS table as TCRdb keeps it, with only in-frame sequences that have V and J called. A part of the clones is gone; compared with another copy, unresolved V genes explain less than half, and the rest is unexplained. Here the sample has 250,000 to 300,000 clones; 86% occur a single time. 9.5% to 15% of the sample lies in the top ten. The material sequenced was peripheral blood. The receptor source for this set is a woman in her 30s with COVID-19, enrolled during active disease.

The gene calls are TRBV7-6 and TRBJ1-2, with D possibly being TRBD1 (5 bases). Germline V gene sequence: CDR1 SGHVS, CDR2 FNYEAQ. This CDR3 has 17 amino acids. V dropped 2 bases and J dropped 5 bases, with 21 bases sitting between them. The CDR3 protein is CASSLMFRGKRNYGYTF. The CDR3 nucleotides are TGTGCCAGCAGCTTAATGTTCCGGGGGAAGAGGAATTATGGCTACACCTTC.

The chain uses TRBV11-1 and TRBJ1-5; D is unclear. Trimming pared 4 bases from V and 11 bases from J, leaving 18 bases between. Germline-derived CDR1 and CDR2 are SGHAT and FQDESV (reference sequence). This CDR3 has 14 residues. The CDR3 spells CASSSTGKAEAQHF. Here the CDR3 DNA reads TGTGCCAGCAGCTCCACCGGGAAGGCAGAAGCCCAGCATTTT. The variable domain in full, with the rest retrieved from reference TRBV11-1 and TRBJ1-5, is EAEVAQSPRYKITEKSQAVAFWCDPISGHATLYWYRQILGQGPELLVQFQDESVVDDSQLPKDRFSAERLKGVDSTLKIQPAELGDSAMYLCASSSTGKAEAQHFGDGTRLSIL.

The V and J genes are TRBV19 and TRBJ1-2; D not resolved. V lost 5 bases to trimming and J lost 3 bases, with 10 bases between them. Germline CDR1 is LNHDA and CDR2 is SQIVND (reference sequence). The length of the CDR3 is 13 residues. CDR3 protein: CASSPRFYYGYTF. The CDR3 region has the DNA TGTGCCAGTAGTCCCCGTTTTTACTATGGCTACACCTTC.